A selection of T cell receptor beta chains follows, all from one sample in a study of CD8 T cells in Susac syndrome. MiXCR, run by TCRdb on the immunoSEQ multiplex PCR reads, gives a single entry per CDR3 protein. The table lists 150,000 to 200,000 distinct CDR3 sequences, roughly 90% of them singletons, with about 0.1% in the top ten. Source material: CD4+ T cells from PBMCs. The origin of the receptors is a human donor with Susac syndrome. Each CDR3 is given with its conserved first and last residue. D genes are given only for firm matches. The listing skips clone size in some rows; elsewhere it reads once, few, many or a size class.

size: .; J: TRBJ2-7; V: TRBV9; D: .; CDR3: CASSPGVRDYEQYF; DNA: TGTGCCAGCAGCCCTGGGGTGCGGGACTACGAGCAGTACTTC
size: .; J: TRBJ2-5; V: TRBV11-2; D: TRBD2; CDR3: CASSYQGLAAEETQYF; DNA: TGTGCCAGCAGCTACCAGGGACTAGCGGCTGAAGAGACCCAGTACTTC
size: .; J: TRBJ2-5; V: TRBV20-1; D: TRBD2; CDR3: CSASSSGSVQETQYF; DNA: TGCAGTGCTAGTTCTAGCGGGAGTGTACAAGAGACCCAGTACTTC
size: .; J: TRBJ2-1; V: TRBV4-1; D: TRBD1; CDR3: CASSQSLVSGGINEQFF; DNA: TGCGCCAGCAGCCAATCCCTCGTGTCAGGGGGCATCAATGAGCAGTTCTTC
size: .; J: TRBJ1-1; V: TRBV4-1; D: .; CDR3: CASSQAINRQTPGAFF; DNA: TGCGCCAGCAGCCAAGCTATAAACCGTCAGACACCGGGAGCTTTCTTT
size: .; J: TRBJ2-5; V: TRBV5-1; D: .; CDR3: CASRIDGTPQETQYF; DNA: TGCGCCAGCAGGATAGACGGGACACCCCAAGAGACCCAGTACTTC
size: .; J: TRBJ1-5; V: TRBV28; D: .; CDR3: CASSLRTAGQPQHF; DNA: TGTGCCAGCAGTTTACGGACAGCCGGCCAGCCCCAGCATTTT
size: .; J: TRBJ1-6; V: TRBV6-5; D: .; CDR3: CASSYHNSPLHF; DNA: TGTGCCAGCAGTTACCATAATTCACCCCTCCACTTT
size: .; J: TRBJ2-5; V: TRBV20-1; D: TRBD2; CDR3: CSAGTSGKETQYF; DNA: TGCAGTGCTGGGACTAGCGGGAAAGAGACCCAGTACTTC
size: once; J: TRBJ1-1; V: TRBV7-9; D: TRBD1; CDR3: CASRTSNTGDTEAFF; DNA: TGTGCCAGCAGAACAAGTAACACAGGGGACACTGAAGCTTTCTTT
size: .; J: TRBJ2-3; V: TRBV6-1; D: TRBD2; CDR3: CASSKLAVGTDTQYF; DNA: TGTGCCAGCAGTAAACTAGCGGTGGGCACAGATACGCAGTATTTT
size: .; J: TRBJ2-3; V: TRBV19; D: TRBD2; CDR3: CASSTGTSGTDTQYF; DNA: TGTGCCAGTAGTACCGGGACTAGCGGTACAGATACGCAGTATTTT
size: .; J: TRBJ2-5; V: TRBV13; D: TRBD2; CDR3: CASSLLSGAKETQYF; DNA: TGTGCCAGCAGCTTACTTAGCGGGGCTAAAGAGACCCAGTACTTC
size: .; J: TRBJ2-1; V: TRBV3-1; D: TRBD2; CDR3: CASSPTPTTSGRVNEQFF; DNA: TGTGCCAGCAGCCCTACCCCCACTACTAGCGGGAGGGTAAATGAGCAGTTCTTC
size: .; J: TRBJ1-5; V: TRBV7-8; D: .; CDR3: CASSLSDRSDYSNQPQHF; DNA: TGTGCCAGCAGCTTATCCGACAGGAGCGACTATAGCAATCAGCCCCAGCATTTT
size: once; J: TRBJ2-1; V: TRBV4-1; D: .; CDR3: CASSQGQEYNEQFF; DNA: TGCGCCAGCAGCCAAGGACAGGAATACAATGAGCAGTTCTTC
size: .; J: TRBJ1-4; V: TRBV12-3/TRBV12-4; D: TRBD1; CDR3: CASSRGQGDEKLFF; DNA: TGTGCCAGCAGTCGAGGACAGGGAGATGAAAAACTGTTTTTT
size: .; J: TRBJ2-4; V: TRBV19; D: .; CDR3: CASSTRQNLAKNIQYF; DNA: TGTGCCAGTAGTACAAGACAGAACCTAGCCAAAAACATTCAGTACTTC
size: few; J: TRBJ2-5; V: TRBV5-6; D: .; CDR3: CASSSGLRAETQYF; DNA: TGTGCCAGCAGCTCGGGCCTTAGAGCAGAGACCCAGTACTTC
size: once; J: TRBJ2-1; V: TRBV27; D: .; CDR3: CATRRTYNEQFF; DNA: TGTGCCACTCGACGGACCTACAATGAGCAGTTCTTC
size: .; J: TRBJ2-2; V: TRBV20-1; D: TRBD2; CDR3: CSAMTSGRVNTGELFF; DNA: TGCAGTGCTATGACTAGCGGGAGGGTGAACACCGGGGAGCTGTTTTTT
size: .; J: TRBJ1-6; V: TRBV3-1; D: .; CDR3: CASSGTNGLNSPLHF; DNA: TGTGCCAGCTCCGGGACAAATGGATTAAATTCACCCCTCCACTTT
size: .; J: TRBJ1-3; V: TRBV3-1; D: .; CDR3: CASSQDLGKYQNTIYF; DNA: TGTGCCAGCAGCCAAGATCTGGGAAAATATCAAAACACCATATATTTT
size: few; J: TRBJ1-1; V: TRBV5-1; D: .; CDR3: CASSLEAGTNTEAFF; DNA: TGCGCCAGCAGCTTGGAGGCAGGGACGAACACTGAAGCTTTCTTT
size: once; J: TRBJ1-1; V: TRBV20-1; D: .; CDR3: CSARGHLNTEAFF; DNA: TGCAGTGCTAGAGGACATCTGAACACTGAAGCTTTCTTT
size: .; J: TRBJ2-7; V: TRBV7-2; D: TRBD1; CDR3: CASSLRGTGLTYEQYF; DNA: TGTGCCAGCAGCCTACGAGGGACAGGGTTAACCTACGAGCAGTACTTC
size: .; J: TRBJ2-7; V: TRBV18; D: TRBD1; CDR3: CASSPGTGPSYEQYF; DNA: TGTGCCAGCTCACCCGGGACAGGCCCGTCCTACGAGCAGTACTTC
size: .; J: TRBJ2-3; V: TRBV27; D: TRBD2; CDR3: CASSIDRLAGGTQYF; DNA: TGTGCCAGCAGTATCGACCGGCTAGCGGGAGGTACGCAGTATTTT
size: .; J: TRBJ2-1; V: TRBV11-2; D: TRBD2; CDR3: CASSLGRGLAGVGEQFF; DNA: TGTGCCAGCAGCTTAGGTAGGGGACTAGCGGGAGTTGGCGAGCAGTTCTTC
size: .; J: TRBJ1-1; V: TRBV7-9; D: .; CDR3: CASSLSRGSTEAFF; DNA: TGTGCCAGCAGCTTATCGAGGGGGAGCACTGAAGCTTTCTTT
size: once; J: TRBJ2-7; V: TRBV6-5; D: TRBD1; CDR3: CASSYSGQDPYEQYF; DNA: TGTGCCAGCAGTTACTCGGGACAGGATCCCTACGAGCAGTACTTC
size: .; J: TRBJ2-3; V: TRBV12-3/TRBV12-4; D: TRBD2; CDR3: CASSFVTSGSGSRTDTQYF; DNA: TGTGCCAGCAGTTTTGTGACTAGCGGGAGTGGTAGTCGCACAGATACGCAGTATTTT
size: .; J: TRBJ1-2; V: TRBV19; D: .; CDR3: CASSRQGDHYGYTF; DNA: TGTGCCAGTAGTAGGCAGGGAGACCACTATGGCTACACCTTC
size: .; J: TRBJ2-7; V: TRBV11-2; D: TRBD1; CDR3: CASSLGGTGPYEQYF; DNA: TGTGCCAGCAGCTTAGGCGGGACAGGGCCCTACGAGCAGTACTTC
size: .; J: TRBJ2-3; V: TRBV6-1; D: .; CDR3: CASSPLGGLGTDTQYF; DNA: TGTGCCAGCAGTCCTTTGGGGGGGCTCGGCACAGATACGCAGTATTTT
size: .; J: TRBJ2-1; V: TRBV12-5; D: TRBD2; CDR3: CASGQGTSGGHEQFF; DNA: TGTGCTAGTGGTCAAGGTACTAGCGGGGGGCATGAGCAGTTCTTC
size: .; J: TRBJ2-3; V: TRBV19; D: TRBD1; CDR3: CASSPGQTPNTQYF; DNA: TGTGCCAGTAGTCCGGGACAGACGCCAAATACGCAGTATTTT
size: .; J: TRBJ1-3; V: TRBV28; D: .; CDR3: CASSLSKSGNTIYF; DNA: TGTGCCAGCAGTTTGTCCAAGTCTGGAAACACCATATATTTT
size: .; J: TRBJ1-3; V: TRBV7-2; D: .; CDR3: CASSPPASGNTIYF; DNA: TGTGCCAGCAGCCCGCCAGCCTCTGGAAACACCATATATTTT
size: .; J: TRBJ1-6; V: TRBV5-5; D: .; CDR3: CASSLGASTGIDSPLHF; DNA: TGTGCCAGCAGTTTGGGGGCAAGTACAGGGATCGATTCACCCCTCCACTTT